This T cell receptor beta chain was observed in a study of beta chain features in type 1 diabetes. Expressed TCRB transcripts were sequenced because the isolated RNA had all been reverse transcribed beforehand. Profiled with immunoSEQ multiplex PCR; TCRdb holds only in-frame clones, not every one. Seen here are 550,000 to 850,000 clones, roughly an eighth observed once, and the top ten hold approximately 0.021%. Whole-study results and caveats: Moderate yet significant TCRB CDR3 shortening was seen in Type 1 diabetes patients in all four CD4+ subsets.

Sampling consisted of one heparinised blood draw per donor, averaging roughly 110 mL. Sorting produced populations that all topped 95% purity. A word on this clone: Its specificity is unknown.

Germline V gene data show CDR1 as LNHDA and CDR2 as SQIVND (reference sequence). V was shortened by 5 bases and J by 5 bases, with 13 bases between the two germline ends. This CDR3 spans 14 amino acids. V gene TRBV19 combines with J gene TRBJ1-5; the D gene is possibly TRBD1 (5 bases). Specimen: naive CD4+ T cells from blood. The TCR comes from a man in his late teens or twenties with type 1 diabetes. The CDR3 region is CASSFQGFYQPQHF. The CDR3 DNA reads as TGTGCCAGTAGTTTCCAGGGATTCTATCAGCCCCAGCATTTT.